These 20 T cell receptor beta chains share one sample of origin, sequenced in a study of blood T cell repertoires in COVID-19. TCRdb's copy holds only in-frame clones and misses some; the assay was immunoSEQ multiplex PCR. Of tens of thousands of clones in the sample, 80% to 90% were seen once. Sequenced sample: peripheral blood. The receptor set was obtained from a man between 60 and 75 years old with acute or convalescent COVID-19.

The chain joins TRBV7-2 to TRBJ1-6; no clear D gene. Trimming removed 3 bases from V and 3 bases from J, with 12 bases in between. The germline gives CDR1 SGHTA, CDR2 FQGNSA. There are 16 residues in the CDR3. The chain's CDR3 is CASSLGLRYYNSPLHF. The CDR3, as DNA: TGTGCCAGCAGCTTGGGTCTGCGGTACTATAATTCACCCCTCCACTTT.

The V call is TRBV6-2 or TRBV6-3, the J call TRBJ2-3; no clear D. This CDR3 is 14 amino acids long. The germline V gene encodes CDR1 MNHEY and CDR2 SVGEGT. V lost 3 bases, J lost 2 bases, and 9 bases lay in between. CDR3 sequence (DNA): TGTGCCAGCAGTTATCTTAGATACACAGATACGCAGTATTTT. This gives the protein CASSYLRYTDTQYF.

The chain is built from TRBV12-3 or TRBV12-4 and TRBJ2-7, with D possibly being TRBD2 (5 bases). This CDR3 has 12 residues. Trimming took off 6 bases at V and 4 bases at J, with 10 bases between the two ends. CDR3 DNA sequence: TGTGCCAGCAGGTCCCGGGAATACGAGCAGTACTTC. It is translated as CASRSREYEQYF.

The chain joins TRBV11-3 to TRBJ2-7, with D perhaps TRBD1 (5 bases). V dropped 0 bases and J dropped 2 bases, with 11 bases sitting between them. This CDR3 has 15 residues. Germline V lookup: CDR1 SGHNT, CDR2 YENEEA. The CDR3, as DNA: TGTGCCAGCAGCTTAGATCTACAGGTCACCTACGAGCAGTACTTC. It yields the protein CASSLDLQVTYEQYF.

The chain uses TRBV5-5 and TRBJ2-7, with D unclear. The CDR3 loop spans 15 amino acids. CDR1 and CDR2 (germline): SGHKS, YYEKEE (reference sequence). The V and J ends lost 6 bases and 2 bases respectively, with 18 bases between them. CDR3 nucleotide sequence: TGTGCCAGCACCCCGAGCCCAACCCAAGCCTACGAGCAGTACTTC. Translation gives CASTPSPTQAYEQYF.

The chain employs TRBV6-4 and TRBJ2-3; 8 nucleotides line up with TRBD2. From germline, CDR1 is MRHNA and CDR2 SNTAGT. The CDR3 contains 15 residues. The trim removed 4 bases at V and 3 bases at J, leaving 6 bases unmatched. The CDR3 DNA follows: TGTGCCAGCAGTGGTACGGGGGGGCCGACAGATACGCAGTATTTT. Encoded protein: CASSGTGGPTDTQYF.

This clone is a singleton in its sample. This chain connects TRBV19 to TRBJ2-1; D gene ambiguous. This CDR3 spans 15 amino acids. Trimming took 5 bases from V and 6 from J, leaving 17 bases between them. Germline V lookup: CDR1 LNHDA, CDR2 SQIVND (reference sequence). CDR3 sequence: CASSPLYAPVNEQFF. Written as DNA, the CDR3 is TGTGCCAGTAGTCCCCTATACGCCCCTGTCAATGAGCAGTTCTTC. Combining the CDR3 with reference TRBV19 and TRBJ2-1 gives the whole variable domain DGGITQSPKYLFRKEGQNVTLSCEQNLNHDAMYWYRQDPGQGLRLIYYSQIVNDFQKGDIAEGYSVSREKKESFPLTVTSAQKNPTAFYLCASSPLYAPVNEQFFGPGTRLTVL.

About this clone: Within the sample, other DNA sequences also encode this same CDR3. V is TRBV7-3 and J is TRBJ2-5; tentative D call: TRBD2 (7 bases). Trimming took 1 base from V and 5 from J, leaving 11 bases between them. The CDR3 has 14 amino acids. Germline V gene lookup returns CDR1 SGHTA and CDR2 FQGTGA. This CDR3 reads CASSLMGGQETQYF. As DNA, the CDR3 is TGTGCCAGCAGCTTAATGGGGGGGCAGGAGACCCAGTACTTC. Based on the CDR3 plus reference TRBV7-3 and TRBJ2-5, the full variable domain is GAGVSQTPSNKVTEKGKYVELRCDPISGHTALYWYRQSLGQGPEFLIYFQGTGAADDSGLPNDRFFAVRPEGSVSTLKIQRTERGDSAVYLCASSLMGGQETQYFGPGTRLLVL.

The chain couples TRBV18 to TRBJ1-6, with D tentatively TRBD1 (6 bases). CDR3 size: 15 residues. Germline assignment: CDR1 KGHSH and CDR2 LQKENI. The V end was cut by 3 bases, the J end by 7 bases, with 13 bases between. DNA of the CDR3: TGTGCCAGCTCACCGGCAGGGGTAAAGAATTCACCCCTCCACTTT. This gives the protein CASSPAGVKNSPLHF.

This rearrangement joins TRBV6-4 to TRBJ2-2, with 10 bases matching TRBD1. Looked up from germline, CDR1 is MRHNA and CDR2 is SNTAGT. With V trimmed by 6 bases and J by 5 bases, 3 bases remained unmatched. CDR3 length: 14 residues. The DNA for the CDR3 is TGTGCCAGCAGCCAGGGACAGGGGACCGGGGAGCTGTTTTTT. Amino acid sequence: CASSQGQGTGELFF.

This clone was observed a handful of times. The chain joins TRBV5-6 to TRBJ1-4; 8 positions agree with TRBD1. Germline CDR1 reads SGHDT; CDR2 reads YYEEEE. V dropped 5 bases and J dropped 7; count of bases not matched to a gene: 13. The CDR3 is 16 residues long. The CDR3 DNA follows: TGTGCCAGCAGTTCTGAACTTATGACAGGGGTTGAAAAACTGTTTTTT. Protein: CASSSELMTGVEKLFF.

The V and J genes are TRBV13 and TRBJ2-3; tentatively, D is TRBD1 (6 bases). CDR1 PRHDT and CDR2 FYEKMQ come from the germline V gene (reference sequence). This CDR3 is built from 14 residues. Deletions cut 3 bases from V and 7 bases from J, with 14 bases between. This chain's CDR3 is CASSFENRANTQYF. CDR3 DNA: TGTGCCAGCAGCTTTGAGAACAGGGCAAATACGCAGTATTTT.

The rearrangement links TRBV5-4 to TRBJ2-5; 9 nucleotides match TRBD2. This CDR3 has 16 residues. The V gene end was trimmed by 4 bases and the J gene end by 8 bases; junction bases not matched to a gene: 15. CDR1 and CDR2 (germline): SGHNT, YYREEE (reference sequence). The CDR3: CASSPYGGRAPITQYF. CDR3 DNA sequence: TGTGCCAGCAGCCCCTATGGCGGGAGGGCCCCGATCACCCAGTACTTC.

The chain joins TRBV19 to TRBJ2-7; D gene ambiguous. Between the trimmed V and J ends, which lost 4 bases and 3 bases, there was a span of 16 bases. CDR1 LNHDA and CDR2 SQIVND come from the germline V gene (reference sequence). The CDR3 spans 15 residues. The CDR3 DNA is TGTGCCAGTAGTACGTACCTGGGCGACGACTACGAGCAGTACTTC. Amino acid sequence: CASSTYLGDDYEQYF. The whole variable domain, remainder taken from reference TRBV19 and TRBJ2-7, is DGGITQSPKYLFRKEGQNVTLSCEQNLNHDAMYWYRQDPGQGLRLIYYSQIVNDFQKGDIAEGYSVSREKKESFPLTVTSAQKNPTAFYLCASSTYLGDDYEQYFGPGTRLTVT.

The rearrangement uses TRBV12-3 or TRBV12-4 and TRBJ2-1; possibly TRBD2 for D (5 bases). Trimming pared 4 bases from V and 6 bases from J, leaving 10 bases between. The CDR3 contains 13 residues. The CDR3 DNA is TGTGCCAGCAGTTCACGGGATTCCAATGAGCAGTTCTTC. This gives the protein CASSSRDSNEQFF.

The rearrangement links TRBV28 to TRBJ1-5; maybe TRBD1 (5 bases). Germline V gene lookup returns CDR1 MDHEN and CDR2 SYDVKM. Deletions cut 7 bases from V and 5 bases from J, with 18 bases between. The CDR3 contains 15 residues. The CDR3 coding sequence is TGTGCCAGCAACTTGTACGACAGCCCCGATCAGCCCCAGCATTTT. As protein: CASNLYDSPDQPQHF.

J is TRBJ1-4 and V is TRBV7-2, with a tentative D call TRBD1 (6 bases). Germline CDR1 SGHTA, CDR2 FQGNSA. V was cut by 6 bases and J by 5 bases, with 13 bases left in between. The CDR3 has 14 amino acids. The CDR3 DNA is TGTGCCAGCAGTTTCTCAGGGGAGAATGAAAAACTGTTTTTT. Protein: CASSFSGENEKLFF.

CDR3 DNA sequence: TGTGCCAGCAGTTTTGGTACGGGCACTGAAGCTTTCTTT. As protein: CASSFGTGTEAFF. The V gene is TRBV12-3 or TRBV12-4, the J gene TRBJ1-1; D unclear. V lost 3 bases and J 4 bases, leaving 9 bases between the germline ends. The CDR3 is 13 amino acids.

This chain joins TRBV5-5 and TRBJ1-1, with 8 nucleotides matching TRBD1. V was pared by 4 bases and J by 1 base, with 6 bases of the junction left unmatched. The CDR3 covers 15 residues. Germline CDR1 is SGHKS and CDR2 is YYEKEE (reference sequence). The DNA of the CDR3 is TGTGCCAGCAGCACGGCCGGGACAGGGAACACTGAAGCTTTCTTT. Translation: CASSTAGTGNTEAFF. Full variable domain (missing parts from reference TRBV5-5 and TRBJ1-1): DAGVTQSPTHLIKTRGQQVTLRCSPISGHKSVSWYQQVLGQGPQFIFQYYEKEERGRGNFPDRFSARQFPNYSSELNVNALLLGDSALYLCASSTAGTGNTEAFFGQGTRLTVV.

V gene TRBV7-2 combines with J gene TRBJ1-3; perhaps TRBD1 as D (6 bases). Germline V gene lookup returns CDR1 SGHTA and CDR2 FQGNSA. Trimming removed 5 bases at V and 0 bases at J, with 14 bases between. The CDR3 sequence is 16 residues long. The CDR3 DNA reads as TGTGCCAGCAGCCAAAGACAGGCCTACTCTGGAAACACCATATATTTT. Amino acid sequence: CASSQRQAYSGNTIYF. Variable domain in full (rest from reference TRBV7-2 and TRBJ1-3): GAGVSQSPSNKVTEKGKDVELRCDPISGHTALYWYRQSLGQGLEFLIYFQGNSAPDKSGLPSDRFSAERTGGSVSTLTIQRTQQEDSAVYLCASSQRQAYSGNTIYFGEGSWLTVV.